The sequence of this TCR beta chain was determined in a study of technical replicates of blood from a handful of donors. Per the germline V gene, CDR1 is SGHRS and CDR2 is YFSETQ. The CDR3 contains 14 residues. V was cut by 8 bases and J by 0 bases, with 15 bases left in between. Using immunoSEQ multiplex PCR, the repertoire was profiled, and TCRdb retains in-frame clones only, with some absent. Of 85,000 to 100,000 clones listed, approximately 95% were seen once; the top ten hold roughly 0.28%. The sequencing input was T cells isolated from PBMCs. The chain employs TRBV5-1 and TRBJ2-7, with a possible D match to TRBD1 (6 bases). The sequence derives from a human donor in good health. CDR3 sequence reads: CASRGHTSSYEQYF. The CDR3 DNA reads TGCGCCAGTAGGGGACATACCTCCTCCTACGAGCAGTACTTC.